This record covers a single TCR beta chain. Its antigen is not identified. Alongside a J-beta primer mix, a sample-barcoded 5' primer served in a second PCR lasting roughly 7 to 11 cycles. CDR3-containing paired-end reads numbered at least 2.5 million in each sample. TCRdb re-analysed the 5' RACE reads in MiXCR, keeping a single row per CDR3 protein. The sample shows around 1,600,000 distinct CDR3 sequences, approximately 43% of them seen only once. This sample was taken from a study of blood T cells in healthy people across ages. CDR1 is ENHRY, CDR2 SYGVKD, per germline. Trimming removed 3 bases at V and 2 bases at J, with 5 bases between. The CDR3 contains 13 residues. Points from the study as a whole: Across the age range, TCR beta diversity per million T cells fell in a roughly linear way.

The chain combines TRBV10-3 with TRBJ2-4; D unresolved. Sequencing was performed on blood. The clonotype was recovered from a woman aged 18-29 years in good health. CDR3 amino acids: CAISEQTKNIQYF. For the CDR3, the DNA is TGTGCCATCAGTGAACAAACCAAAAACATTCAGTACTTC.